The entry below describes one T cell receptor beta chain. Antigen: not known. The data are from a study of cytomegalovirus exposure and HLA in healthy donors. Study-level findings and limits: For presence/absence analyses, sequencing depth was assumed to be roughly uniform across donors.

The CDR3 has 16 amino acids. In germline, CDR1 is SGHRS, CDR2 YFSETQ. V gave up 0 bases and J gave up 0 bases, with 11 bases separating them. Primers: 60 Vbeta forward and 13 Jbeta reverse. Method: immunoSEQ multiplex PCR; TCRdb's copy keeps in-frame clones and lacks some. The sample holds approximately 83,000 clones, more than 75% seen once. The clonotype originates from a young man in good health and CMV-seronegative. Source material: PBMCs. This chain links TRBV5-1 with TRBJ2-3; D is unresolved. Here the CDR3 reads CASSLELSTSTDTQYF. CDR3 DNA: TGCGCCAGCAGCTTGGAGCTCTCGACTAGCACAGATACGCAGTATTTT.